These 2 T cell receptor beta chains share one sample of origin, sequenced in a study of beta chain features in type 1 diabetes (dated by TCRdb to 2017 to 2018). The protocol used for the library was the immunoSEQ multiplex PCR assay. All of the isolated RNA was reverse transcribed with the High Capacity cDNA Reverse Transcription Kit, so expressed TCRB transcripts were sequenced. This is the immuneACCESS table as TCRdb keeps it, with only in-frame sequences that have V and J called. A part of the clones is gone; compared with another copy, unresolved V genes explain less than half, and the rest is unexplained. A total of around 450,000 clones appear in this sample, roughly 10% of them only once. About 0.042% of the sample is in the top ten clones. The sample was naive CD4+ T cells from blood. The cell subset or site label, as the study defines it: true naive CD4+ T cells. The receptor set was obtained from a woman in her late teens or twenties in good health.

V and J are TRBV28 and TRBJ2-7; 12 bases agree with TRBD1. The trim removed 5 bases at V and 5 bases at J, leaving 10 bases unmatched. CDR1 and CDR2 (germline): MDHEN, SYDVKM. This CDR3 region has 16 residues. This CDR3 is CASSKTGTGGVNEQYV. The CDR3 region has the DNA TGTGCCAGCAGTAAAACCGGGACAGGGGGCGTCAACGAGCAGTACGTC.

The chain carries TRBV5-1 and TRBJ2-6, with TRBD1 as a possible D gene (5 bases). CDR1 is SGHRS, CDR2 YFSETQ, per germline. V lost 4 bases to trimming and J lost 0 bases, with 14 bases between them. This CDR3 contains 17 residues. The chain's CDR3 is CASSGRQPFSGANVLTF. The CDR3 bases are TGCGCCAGCAGCGGAAGACAGCCCTTCTCTGGGGCCAACGTCCTGACTTTC.